These 10 T cell receptor beta chains were all obtained from the same sample, sequenced in a study of OX40 agonist ivuxolimab in advanced cancers. Data came from immunoSEQ multiplex PCR; TCRdb stores just in-frame clones and leaves some out. The profile shows more than 50,000 clones, 80% to 95% of them singletons. The material sequenced was CD4+ or CD8+ T cells sorted from blood, taken in a trial of the OX40 agonist ivuxolimab. These receptors were taken from an adult with an advanced solid tumor such as melanoma, head and neck, liver or kidney cancer.

The chain has TRBV28 and TRBJ2-7; D perhaps matches TRBD2 (5 bases). Germline lookup yields CDR1 MDHEN and CDR2 SYDVKM. The CDR3 runs to 11 residues. V was shortened by 4 bases and J by 10 bases, with 11 bases between the two germline ends. The CDR3, as DNA: TGTGCCAGCAGTTCTCCGGGGAATCAGTACTTC. Its protein is CASSSPGNQYF.

The chain joins TRBV5-1 to TRBJ2-4; D is possibly TRBD2 (5 bases). V gave up 0 bases and J gave up 7 bases, with 20 bases separating them. Germline assignment: CDR1 SGHRS and CDR2 YFSETQ. The CDR3 has 17 residues. CDR3 protein: CASSLGGLQTPGNIQYF. CDR3 sequence (DNA): TGCGCCAGCAGCTTGGGAGGACTCCAGACCCCCGGGAACATTCAGTACTTC.

The chain links TRBV27 to TRBJ1-1; D is uncertain. CDR3 length: 14 amino acids. The germline V gene has CDR1 MNHEY and CDR2 SMNVEV (reference sequence). Trimming stripped 2 bases from V and 1 base from J, with 8 bases between. In DNA form, the CDR3 reads TGTGCCAGCAGTTTAGGGCAGTGGAACACTGAAGCTTTCTTT. This sequence encodes CASSLGQWNTEAFF.

This chain joins TRBV10-2 and TRBJ2-3; no firm D call. V lost 2 bases to trimming and J lost 14 bases, with 32 bases between them. Germline assignment: CDR1 WSHSY and CDR2 SAAADI. The CDR3 is made up of 18 amino acids. CDR3 loop: CASSEGLEAAVSLSAPYF. CDR3 nucleotide sequence: TGCGCCAGCAGTGAGGGGCTCGAGGCAGCCGTATCGCTCTCCGCACCGTATTTT.

This sequence joins TRBV6-1 and TRBJ1-5; D remains unclear. CDR3 length equals 15 residues. V was pared by 5 bases and J by 0 bases, with 11 bases between. The germline V gene has CDR1 MNHNS and CDR2 SASEGT. Written as DNA, the CDR3 is TGTGCCAGCAGTCACGACGGGGATAGCAATCAGCCCCAGCATTTT. Translated, it gives CASSHDGDSNQPQHF.

CDR3 protein: CASSSPGASVGDTQYF. The CDR3 DNA reads TGTGCCAGCAGTTCCCCTGGGGCTTCGGTTGGGGATACGCAGTATTTT. V and J are TRBV28 and TRBJ2-3; D is perhaps TRBD1 (5 bases). There are 16 residues in the CDR3. V shed 4 bases and J shed 6 bases, with 20 bases lying between them. Germline V lookup: CDR1 MDHEN, CDR2 SYDVKM. The whole variable domain, remainder taken from reference TRBV28 and TRBJ2-3, is DVKVTQSSRYLVKRTGEKVFLECVQDMDHENMFWYRQDPGLGLRLIYFSYDVKMKEKGDIPEGYSVSREKKERFSLILESASTNQTSMYLCASSSPGASVGDTQYFGPGTRLTVL.

The CDR3 region has the DNA TGTGCCACCAGCAGAGAAAGTGAAGGGGATGGCTACACCTTC. Translation: CATSRESEGDGYTF. The chain is built from TRBV15 and TRBJ1-2, with D perhaps TRBD1 (5 bases). CDR1 and CDR2 from the germline V gene are LNHNV and YYDKDF (reference sequence). Trimming stripped 0 bases from V and 6 bases from J, with 11 bases between. The CDR3 covers 14 residues.

The chain couples TRBV10-3 to TRBJ1-2, with D perhaps matching TRBD1 (5 bases). The CDR3 totals 12 residues. The germline V and J ends were trimmed by 5 bases and 4 bases, with 8 bases remaining between them. Germline CDR1 and CDR2: ENHRY and SYGVKD. The CDR3 DNA is TGTGCCATCAGTCTAACAGGCTATGGCTACACCTTC. Its translation is CAISLTGYGYTF.

CDR3 sequence reads: CASSKNRTDTQYF. DNA for the CDR3: TGTGCCAGCAGCAAAAACCGCACAGATACGCAGTATTTT. The V call is TRBV21-1, the J call TRBJ2-3. TRBV21-1 is deemed a pseudogene. This CDR3 is 13 amino acids long.

This clone was recorded once. This chain joins TRBV9 and TRBJ2-7; 8 nucleotides match TRBD1. This CDR3 region has 14 residues. J lost 5 bases, V lost 4 bases, and 8 bases had no gene match. The germline V gene has CDR1 SGDLS and CDR2 YYNGEE. CDR3 DNA sequence: TGTGCCAGCAGCTTAGGTCCAGGGGGCAACGAGCAGTACTTC. Amino acids: CASSLGPGGNEQYF.